This TCR beta chain derives from a study of blood T cell repertoires in COVID-19. Study context: Spain, Italy and the United States supplied samples that represented acute and convalescent COVID-19. In each case, the material was cDNA or gDNA derived from T cells, B-cell-depleted T cells, or PBMCs.

Original processing methods: Nucleated cell number was recorded as an estimate derived from reference gene primer amplification. Assay: immunoSEQ multiplex PCR; the TCRdb copy retains only in-frame clones and omits some. V, J and clone size are taken as reported in that table, and D and trimming were inferred from the DNA itself. The data hold under 85,000 clones, with about 89% observed a single time. The CDR3 spans 16 residues. CDR1 is SGHAT and CDR2 is FQNNGV in the germline V gene. V trimming: 4 bases; J trimming: 0 bases; junction bases outside the gene matches: 5. The gene calls are TRBV11-2 and TRBJ2-1; 8 nucleotides agree with TRBD2. The sample was peripheral blood. The clonotype comes from a man in his sixties or seventies with active or convalescent COVID-19. CDR3 residues: CASSSQRGPSYNEQFF. CDR3 DNA sequence: TGTGCCAGCAGCTCCCAGCGGGGGCCCTCCTACAATGAGCAGTTCTTC.